The sequence of this TCR beta chain was determined in a study of blood T cell repertoires in COVID-19. Across the whole study: The United States, Italy and Spain were the sources of the acute and convalescent COVID-19 samples.

This CDR3 is 13 amino acids long. The germline gives CDR1 KGHDR, CDR2 SFDVKD. V was shortened by 5 bases and J by 5 bases, with 8 bases between the two germline ends. In the original workflow: It was from reference gene primer amplification that nucleated cell counts were estimated. Using immunoSEQ multiplex PCR, the repertoire was profiled, and TCRdb retains in-frame clones only, with some absent. V and J calls and clone size are given by that table; D and trimming were obtained from the DNA. Counted here are 100,000 to 150,000 clones, almost 80% occurring once; the ten biggest clones make up roughly 25%.

The chain has TRBV24-1 and TRBJ1-4; a weak D match, TRBD1 (5 bases). This sequence originates from a human donor in a cohort sampled during active COVID-19. The material sequenced was peripheral blood. CDR3 region: CATSVAGNEKLFF. The DNA of the CDR3 is TGTGCCACCAGTGTAGCAGGGAATGAAAAACTGTTTTTT.